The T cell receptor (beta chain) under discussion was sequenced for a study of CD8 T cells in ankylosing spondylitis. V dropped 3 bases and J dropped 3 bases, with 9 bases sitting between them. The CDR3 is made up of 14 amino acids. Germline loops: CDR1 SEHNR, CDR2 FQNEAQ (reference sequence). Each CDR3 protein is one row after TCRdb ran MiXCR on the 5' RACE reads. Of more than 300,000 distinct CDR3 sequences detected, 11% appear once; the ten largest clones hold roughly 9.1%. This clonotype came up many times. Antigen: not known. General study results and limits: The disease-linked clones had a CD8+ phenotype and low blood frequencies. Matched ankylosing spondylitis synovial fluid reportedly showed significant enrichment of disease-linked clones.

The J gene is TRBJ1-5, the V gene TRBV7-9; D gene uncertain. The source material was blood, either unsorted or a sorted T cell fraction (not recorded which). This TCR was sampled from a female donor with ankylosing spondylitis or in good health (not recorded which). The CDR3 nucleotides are TGTGCCAGCAGCTTCACCGCGAACAATCAGCCCCAGCATTTT. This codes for CASSFTANNQPQHF.